The rows below give T cell receptor beta chains drawn from one sample of a study of blood T cell repertoires in COVID-19. Profiling relied on immunoSEQ multiplex PCR, and the TCRdb table lists in-frame clones only, not all of them. The sample has more than 110,000 clones, roughly 73% seen once. Sequencing was carried out using peripheral blood. These receptors were collected from a woman aged 50 to 65 with active or convalescent COVID-19. The CDR3 runs from the conserved cysteine through the conserved F or W. A D gene is named only where the DNA matches it firmly. A clone size is listed for some rows: how often the clone was seen (once, few, many), or a class if it is expanded.

TRBV7-3	TRBJ2-7	NA	many	CASSRYLAPLEQYF	TGTGCCAGCAGCAGATATCTGGCCCCGTTGGAGCAGTACTTC
TRBV4-3	TRBJ2-3	NA	once	CASSQGPGASTDTQYF	TGCGCCAGCAGCCAAGGGCCAGGGGCTAGCACAGATACGCAGTATTTT
TRBV15	TRBJ1-2	TRBD1	NA	CATSRVGQGGYGYTF	TGTGCCACCAGCAGAGTGGGCCAGGGGGGCTATGGCTACACCTTC
TRBV3-1/TRBV3-2	TRBJ2-7	TRBD2	NA	CASSPLAGGPYEQYF	TGTGCCAGCAGCCCTCTAGCGGGGGGGCCCTACGAGCAGTACTTC
TRBV7-3	TRBJ2-3	TRBD2	few	CASSLMPLAGGLADTQYF	TGTGCCAGCAGCTTAATGCCCCTGGCGGGGGGGCTGGCAGATACGCAGTATTTT
TRBV6-6	TRBJ2-7	NA	NA	CASSYREDEQYF	TGTGCCAGCAGTTACAGGGAGGACGAGCAGTACTTC
TRBV19	TRBJ2-2	NA	NA	CASSIDRGQYLTGELFF	TGTGCCAGTAGTATAGATCGGGGACAATACCTCACCGGGGAGCTGTTTTTT
TRBV29-1	TRBJ2-1	TRBD2	NA	CSTGLAREQFF	TGCAGCACAGGACTAGCTCGTGAGCAGTTCTTC
TRBV19	TRBJ1-5	NA	NA	CASSSDRWGQPQHF	TGTGCCAGTAGTTCAGACAGGTGGGGTCAGCCCCAGCATTTT
TRBV7-8	TRBJ2-2	TRBD1	NA	CASSPTTGGWPGELFF	TGTGCCAGCAGCCCTACGACAGGGGGCTGGCCCGGGGAGCTGTTTTTT